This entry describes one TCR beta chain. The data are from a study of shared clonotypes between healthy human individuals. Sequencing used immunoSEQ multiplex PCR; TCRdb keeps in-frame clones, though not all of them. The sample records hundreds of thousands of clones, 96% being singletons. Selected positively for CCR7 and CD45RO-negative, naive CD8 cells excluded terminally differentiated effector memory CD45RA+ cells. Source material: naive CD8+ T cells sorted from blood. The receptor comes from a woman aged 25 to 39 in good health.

The DNA for the CDR3 is TGTGCCAGCCAAATAGCGGGAGGGCCTGGCGAGCAGTACTTC. Residues: CASQIAGGPGEQYF. The rearrangement joins TRBV2 to TRBJ2-5, with TRBD2 matching over 11 bases. With the DNA end fitting TRBJ2-7 better, the J assignment may be wrong. This CDR3 is 14 amino acids long. Germline V gene data show CDR1 as SNHLY and CDR2 as FYNNEI.